The clone carrying this TCR beta chain showed up many times. Its antigen remains unknown. The sample belongs to a study of shared clonotypes between healthy human individuals. Study results and caveats: Among several donors, about 5% of naive CD4 clonotypes were found in common. Among non-shared clonotypes, generation probabilities were lower than among those shared by all four donors.

Germline V gene data show CDR1 as SNHLY and CDR2 as FYNNEI. The CDR3 spans 13 residues. Deletions cut 4 bases from V and 4 bases from J, with 10 bases between. Deep-level running was used for the assay. This table comes from immunoSEQ multiplex PCR, and its TCRdb copy is limited to in-frame clones, with some not included. The repertoire holds some 1 million clones, with around four fifths as singletons. Recent acute infections and vaccinations were absent in the healthy HIV-negative adult donors. The origin of this receptor is a man between 18 and 29 years old in good health. The rearrangement joins TRBV2 to TRBJ1-2; possible D gene TRBD1, 5 bases. Sequencing was performed on memory CD4+ T cells sorted from blood. Subset noted: CD45RA-negative fraction. The CDR3 loop is CASSGQHLYGYTF. CDR3 nucleotides: TGTGCCAGCAGTGGACAGCACCTCTATGGCTACACCTTC. Combining the CDR3 with reference TRBV2 and TRBJ1-2 gives the whole variable domain EPEVTQTPSHQVTQMGQEVILRCVPISNHLYFYWYRQILGQKVEFLVSFYNNEISEKSEIFDDQFSVERPDGSNFTLKIRSTKLEDSAMYFCASSGQHLYGYTFGSGTRLTVV.